This T cell receptor beta chain was captured by sequencing in a study of identical twins. TCRdb reprocessed the 5' RACE reads via MiXCR and lists one record per CDR3 protein. The sample records about 520,000 distinct CDR3 sequences, around 20% being singletons. Germline CDR1 reads SGHNT; CDR2 reads YENEEA. The CDR3 runs 14 residues. With 3 bases clipped from V and 8 bases from J, the junction kept 4 bases outside the gene matches. These data were also reused for a study on T cells expressing NK-cell markers.

The rearrangement uses TRBV11-3 and TRBJ2-1; TRBD2 matches 10 bases. Sequencing used CD4+ T cells sorted from blood. This TCR was sampled from a woman aged 18-29 years in good health. In nucleotides, the CDR3 is TGTGCCAGCAGCTTTAGCGGGAGGTTCGATGAGCAGTTCTTC. Translating gives CASSFSGRFDEQFF.